These T cell receptor beta chains were read from a single sample in a study of blood T cell repertoires in COVID-19. Profiling relied on immunoSEQ multiplex PCR, and the TCRdb table lists in-frame clones only, not all of them. The sample consists of some 500,000 clones, 85% to 90% of them appearing once. Sequenced: peripheral blood. The receptor source for this set is a woman between 45 and 65 years old with COVID-19, enrolled during active disease. CDR3s include the opening cysteine and the closing phenylalanine or tryptophan. A D gene is named only where the DNA matches it firmly. The size of a clone is reported for some rows only, either as once, few or many, or as a class for expanded clones.

TRBV2	TRBD1	TRBJ1-2	once	TGTGCCAGCAAGATGGACAGGGGTTATGGCTACACCTTC	CASKMDRGYGYTF
TRBV6-5	TRBD1	TRBJ1-1	NA	TGTGCCAGCAGTTTCCGGACAGGCTCGGGGACTGAAGCTTTCTTT	CASSFRTGSGTEAFF
TRBV30	NA	TRBJ2-7	NA	TGTGCCTGGAGTTTCGGGTATTCTACGGCGTACTTC	CAWSFGYSTAYF
TRBV10-1	NA	TRBJ1-2	NA	TGCGCCAGCAGTGAGTCCACAGGGCCCATGAACTATGGCTACACCTTC	CASSESTGPMNYGYTF
TRBV18	NA	TRBJ2-2	once	TGTGCCAGCTCACCCATCGGGGTAGGGCACACCGGGGAGCTGTTTTTT	CASSPIGVGHTGELFF
TRBV11-1	TRBD2	TRBJ2-7	NA	TGTGCCAGCAGCTTGGCGGGGGGGTCCTACGAGCAGTACTTC	CASSLAGGSYEQYF
TRBV7-8	NA	TRBJ1-1	NA	TGTGCCAGCAGCTTAGGAGGGATGAACACTGAAGCTTTCTTT	CASSLGGMNTEAFF
TRBV7-3	TRBD1	TRBJ1-1	NA	TGTGCCAGCAGCCAAGGGGGCGCTGAAGCTTTCTTT	CASSQGGAEAFF
TRBV19	NA	TRBJ2-1	NA	TGTGCCAGTAGTATAAAGGGGCAGGATTACAATGAGCAGTTCTTC	CASSIKGQDYNEQFF
TRBV30	NA	TRBJ2-7	NA	TGTGCCTGGAGTGGGAAGGTAAACTGGGGGCACGAGCAGTACTTC	CAWSGKVNWGHEQYF
TRBV19	NA	TRBJ1-1	NA	TGTGCCAGTAGTATAGGGTACGGGATGAACACTGAAGCTTTCTTT	CASSIGYGMNTEAFF
TRBV6-5	NA	TRBJ1-1	NA	TGTGCCAGCACTCTCGCGTCGGGCACTGAAGCTTTCTTT	CASTLASGTEAFF
TRBV25-1	NA	TRBJ2-1	NA	TGTGCCAGCAGTGCATTCCCACTTTACAATGAGCAGTTCTTC	CASSAFPLYNEQFF
TRBV5-6	TRBD1	TRBJ1-1	NA	TGTGCCAGCAGCTTAGCCGCAACAGGGGGGACTGAAGCTTTCTTT	CASSLAATGGTEAFF
TRBV6-5	NA	TRBJ2-1	NA	TGTGCCAGCAGAAAGGGGGGGCGTGAGCAGTTCTTC	CASRKGGREQFF
TRBV3-1/TRBV3-2	TRBD1	TRBJ1-2	NA	TGTGCCAGCAGCCAAGAGTCAGGGGGTGGCTACACCTTC	CASSQESGGGYTF
TRBV6-6	TRBD1	TRBJ1-5	NA	TGTGCCAGCAGTTGGGACAGGGAGAGCAATCAGCCCCAGCATTTT	CASSWDRESNQPQHF
TRBV6-4	NA	TRBJ2-4	NA	TGTGCCAGCAGTGTCTTTCGCGGGGACATTCAGTACTTC	CASSVFRGDIQYF
TRBV5-6	NA	TRBJ1-4	NA	TGTGCCAGCAGCTTGGTGGAGAACGAAAAACTGTTTTTT	CASSLVENEKLFF
TRBV7-2	TRBD1	TRBJ1-2	once	TGTGCCAGCAGCACTCGGACAGGGGGCGCAGCTAACTATGGCTACACCTTC	CASSTRTGGAANYGYTF
TRBV13	NA	TRBJ2-2	NA	TGTGCCAGCGGCCGGGACTTTACCGGGGAGCTGTTTTTT	CASGRDFTGELFF
TRBV5-1	NA	TRBJ1-1	NA	TGCGCCAGCAGCCCGTCTGCGAGGGCTAAAACTGAAGCTTTCTTT	CASSPSARAKTEAFF
TRBV5-6	NA	TRBJ2-1	NA	TGTGCCAGCAGCTTGGCCTTAGACAGGCTATACAATGAGCAGTTCTTC	CASSLALDRLYNEQFF
TRBV24-1	TRBD1	TRBJ2-7	NA	TGTGCCACCAGTCCTAGCCGGGACAGGGGGGACGAGCAGTACTTC	CATSPSRDRGDEQYF
TRBV7-2	TRBD1	TRBJ1-2	NA	TGTGCCAGCAGTCTAGAAGGACAGGGCTATGGCTACACCTTC	CASSLEGQGYGYTF
TRBV5-1	NA	TRBJ2-5	NA	TGCGCCAGCAGGGTGGATAGCTTAAGTGAAGAGACCCAGTACTTC	CASRVDSLSEETQYF
TRBV12-5	NA	TRBJ1-2	NA	TGTGCTAGTGGTTCCTCAGGGGCCTATGGCTACACCTTC	CASGSSGAYGYTF
TRBV2	TRBD1	TRBJ1-1	NA	TGTGCCAGCAGTTTCGGACAGGGCCGTCTGAACACTGAAGCTTTCTTT	CASSFGQGRLNTEAFF
TRBV7-9	TRBD2	TRBJ2-7	NA	TGTGCCAGCAGCTATACTAGCGGCGAGCAGTACTTC	CASSYTSGEQYF
TRBV10-3	TRBD1	TRBJ2-2	NA	TGTGCTCTCTTACAGGGGAAGGACACCGGGGAGCTGTTTTTT	CALLQGKDTGELFF
TRBV7-9	NA	TRBJ1-3	NA	TGTGCCAGCCGACTACTCCGAGACCACTCTGGAAACACCATATATTTT	CASRLLRDHSGNTIYF
TRBV28	TRBD1	TRBJ2-5	NA	TGTGCCAGCAGTCGGCCCCGGGACAGCCAAGAGACCCAGTACTTC	CASSRPRDSQETQYF
TRBV6-5	NA	TRBJ1-2	NA	TGTGCCAGCAGGAGTACAGGGTTCGTCTATGGCTACACCTTC	CASRSTGFVYGYTF
TRBV5-1	NA	TRBJ2-7	NA	TGCGCCAGCAGCTTGGAAGCCCAGGGGACCTCTACCTACGAGCAGTACTTC	CASSLEAQGTSTYEQYF